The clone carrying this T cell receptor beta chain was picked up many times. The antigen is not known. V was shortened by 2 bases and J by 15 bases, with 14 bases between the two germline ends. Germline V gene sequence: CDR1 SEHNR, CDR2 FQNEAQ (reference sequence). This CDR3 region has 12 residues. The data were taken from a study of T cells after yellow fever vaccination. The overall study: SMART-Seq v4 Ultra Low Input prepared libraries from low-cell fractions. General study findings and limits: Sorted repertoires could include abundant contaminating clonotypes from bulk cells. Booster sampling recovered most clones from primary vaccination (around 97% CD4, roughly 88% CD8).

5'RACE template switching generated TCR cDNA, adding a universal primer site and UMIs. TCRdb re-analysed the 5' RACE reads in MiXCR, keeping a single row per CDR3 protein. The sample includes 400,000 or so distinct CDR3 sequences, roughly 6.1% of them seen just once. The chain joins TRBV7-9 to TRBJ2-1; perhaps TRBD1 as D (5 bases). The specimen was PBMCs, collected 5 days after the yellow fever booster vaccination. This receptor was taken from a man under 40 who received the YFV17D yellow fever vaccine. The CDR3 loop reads CASSLRWGRPFF. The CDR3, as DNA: TGTGCCAGCAGCTTAAGGTGGGGCCGTCCGTTCTTC.